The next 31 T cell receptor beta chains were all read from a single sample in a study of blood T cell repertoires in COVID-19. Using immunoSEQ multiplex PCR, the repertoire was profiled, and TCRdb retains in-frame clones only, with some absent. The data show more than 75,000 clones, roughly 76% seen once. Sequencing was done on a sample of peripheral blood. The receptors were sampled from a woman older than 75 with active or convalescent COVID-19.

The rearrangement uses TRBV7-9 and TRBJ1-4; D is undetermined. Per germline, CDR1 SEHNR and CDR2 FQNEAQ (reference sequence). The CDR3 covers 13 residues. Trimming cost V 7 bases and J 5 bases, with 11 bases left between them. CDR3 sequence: CASTYRENEKLFF. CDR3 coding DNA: TGTGCCAGCACCTACCGGGAAAATGAAAAACTGTTTTTT.

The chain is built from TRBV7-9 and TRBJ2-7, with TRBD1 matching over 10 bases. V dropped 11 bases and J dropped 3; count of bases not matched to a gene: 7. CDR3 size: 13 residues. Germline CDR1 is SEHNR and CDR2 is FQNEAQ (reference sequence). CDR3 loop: CAVRGTGDYEQYF. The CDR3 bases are TGTGCCGTAAGAGGGACAGGGGACTACGAGCAGTACTTC.

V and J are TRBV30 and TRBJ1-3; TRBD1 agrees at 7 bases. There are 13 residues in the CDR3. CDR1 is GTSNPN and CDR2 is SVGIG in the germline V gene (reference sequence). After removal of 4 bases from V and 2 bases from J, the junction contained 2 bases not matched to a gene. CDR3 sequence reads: CAWTQGTGNTIYF. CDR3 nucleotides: TGTGCCTGGACACAGGGGACTGGAAACACCATATATTTT.

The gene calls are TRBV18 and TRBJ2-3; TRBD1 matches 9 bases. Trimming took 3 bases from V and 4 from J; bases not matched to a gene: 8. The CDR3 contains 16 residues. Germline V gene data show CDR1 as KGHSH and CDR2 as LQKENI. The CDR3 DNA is TGTGCCAGCTCACCGCGAGACAGGGGGGGAGCAGATACGCAGTATTTT. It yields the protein CASSPRDRGGADTQYF.

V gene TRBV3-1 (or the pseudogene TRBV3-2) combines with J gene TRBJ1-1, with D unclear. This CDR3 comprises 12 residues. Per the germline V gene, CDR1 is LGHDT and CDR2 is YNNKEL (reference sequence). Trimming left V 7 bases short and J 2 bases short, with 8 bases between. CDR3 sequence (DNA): TGTGCCAGCACCTACAGAAACACTGAAGCTTTCTTT. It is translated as CASTYRNTEAFF.

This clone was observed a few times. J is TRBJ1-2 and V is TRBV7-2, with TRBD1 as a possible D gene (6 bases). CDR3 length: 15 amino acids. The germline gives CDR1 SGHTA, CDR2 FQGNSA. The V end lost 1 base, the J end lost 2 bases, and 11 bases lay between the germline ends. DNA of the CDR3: TGTGCCAGCAGCTTAGGACAGGCCGGAAACTATGGCTACACCTTC. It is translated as CASSLGQAGNYGYTF.

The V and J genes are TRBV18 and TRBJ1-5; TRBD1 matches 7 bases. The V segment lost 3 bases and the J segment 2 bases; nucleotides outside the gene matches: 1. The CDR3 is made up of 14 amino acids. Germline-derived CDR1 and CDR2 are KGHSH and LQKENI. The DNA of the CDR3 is TGTGCCAGCTCACCCGACAGGGGCAATCAGCCCCAGCATTTT. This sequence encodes CASSPDRGNQPQHF. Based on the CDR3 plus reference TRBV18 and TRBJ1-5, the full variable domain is NAGVMQNPRHLVRRRGQEARLRCSPMKGHSHVYWYRQLPEEGLKFMVYLQKENIIDESGMPKERFSAEFPKEGPSILRIQQVVRGDSAAYFCASSPDRGNQPQHFGDGTRLSIL.

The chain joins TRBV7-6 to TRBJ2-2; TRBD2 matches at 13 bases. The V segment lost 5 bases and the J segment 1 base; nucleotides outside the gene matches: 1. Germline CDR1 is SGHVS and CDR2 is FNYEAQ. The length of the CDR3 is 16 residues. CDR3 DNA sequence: TGTGCCAGCAGCAGACTAGCGGGGGGGAACACCGGGGAGCTGTTTTTT. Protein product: CASSRLAGGNTGELFF. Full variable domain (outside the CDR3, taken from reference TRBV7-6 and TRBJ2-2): GAGVSQSPRYKVTKRGQDVALRCDPISGHVSLYWYRQALGQGPEFLTYFNYEAQQDKSGLPNDRFSAERPEGSISTLTIQRTEQRDSAMYRCASSRLAGGNTGELFFGEGSRLTVL.

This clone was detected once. This CDR3 reads CTTAMNEQFF. In nucleotides, the CDR3 is TGCACCACCGCTATGAATGAGCAGTTCTTC. This sequence joins TRBV1 and TRBJ2-1; TRBD2, the D gene given by the table, was not confirmed from the DNA. TRBV1 corresponds to a pseudogene. There are 10 residues in the CDR3.

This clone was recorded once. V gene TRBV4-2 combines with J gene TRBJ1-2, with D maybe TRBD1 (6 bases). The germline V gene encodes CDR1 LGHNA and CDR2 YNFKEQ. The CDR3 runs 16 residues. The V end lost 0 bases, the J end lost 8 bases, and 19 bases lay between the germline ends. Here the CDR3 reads CASSQDLQRGPGGYTF. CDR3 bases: TGTGCCAGCAGCCAAGATTTGCAGCGGGGGCCGGGGGGCTACACCTTC.

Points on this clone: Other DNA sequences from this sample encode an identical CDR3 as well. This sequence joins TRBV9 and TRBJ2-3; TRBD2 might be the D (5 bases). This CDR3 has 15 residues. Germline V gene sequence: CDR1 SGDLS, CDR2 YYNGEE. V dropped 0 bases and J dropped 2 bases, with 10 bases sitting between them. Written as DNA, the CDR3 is TGTGCCAGCAGCGTAGGAGGACTCACCACAGATACGCAGTATTTT. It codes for CASSVGGLTTDTQYF.

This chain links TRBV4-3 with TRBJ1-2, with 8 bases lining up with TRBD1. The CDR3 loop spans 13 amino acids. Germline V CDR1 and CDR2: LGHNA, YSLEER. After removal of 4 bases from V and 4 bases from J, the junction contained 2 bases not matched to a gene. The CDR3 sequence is CASSPDRGYGYTF. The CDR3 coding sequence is TGCGCCAGCAGCCCCGACAGGGGCTATGGCTACACCTTC.

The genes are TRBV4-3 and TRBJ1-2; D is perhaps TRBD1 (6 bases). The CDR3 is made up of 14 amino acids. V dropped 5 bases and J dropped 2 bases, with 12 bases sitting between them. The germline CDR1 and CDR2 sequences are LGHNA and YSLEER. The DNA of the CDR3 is TGCGCCAGCAGCAGCGGACAGTGGAACTATGGCTACACCTTC. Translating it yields CASSSGQWNYGYTF.

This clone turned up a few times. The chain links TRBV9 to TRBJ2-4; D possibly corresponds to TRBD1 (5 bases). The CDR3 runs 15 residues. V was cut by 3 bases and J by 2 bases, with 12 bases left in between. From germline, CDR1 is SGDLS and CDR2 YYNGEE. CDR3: CASSDSQGPKNIQYF. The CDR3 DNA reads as TGTGCCAGCAGCGACAGTCAGGGCCCCAAAAACATTCAGTACTTC.

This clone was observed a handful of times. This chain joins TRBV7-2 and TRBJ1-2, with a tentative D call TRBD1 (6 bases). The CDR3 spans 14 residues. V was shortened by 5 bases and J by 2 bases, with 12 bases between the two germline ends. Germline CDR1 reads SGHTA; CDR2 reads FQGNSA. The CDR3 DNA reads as TGTGCCAGCAGCCCGGGGACAACGAACTATGGCTACACCTTC. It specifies CASSPGTTNYGYTF.

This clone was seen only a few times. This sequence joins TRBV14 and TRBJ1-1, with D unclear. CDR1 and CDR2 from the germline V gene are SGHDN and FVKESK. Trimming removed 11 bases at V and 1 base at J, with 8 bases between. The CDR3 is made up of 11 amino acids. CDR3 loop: CAAPQNTEAFF. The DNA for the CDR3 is TGTGCCGCCCCACAGAACACTGAAGCTTTCTTT.

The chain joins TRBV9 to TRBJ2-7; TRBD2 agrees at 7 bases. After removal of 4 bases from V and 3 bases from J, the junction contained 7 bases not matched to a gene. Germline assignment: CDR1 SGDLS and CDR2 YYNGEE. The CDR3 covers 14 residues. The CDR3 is CASSPPGGSYEQYF. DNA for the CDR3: TGTGCCAGCAGCCCCCCGGGCGGGAGCTACGAGCAGTACTTC. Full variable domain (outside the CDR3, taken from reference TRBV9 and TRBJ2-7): DSGVTQTPKHLITATGQRVTLRCSPRSGDLSVYWYQQSLDQGLQFLIQYYNGEERAKGNILERFSAQQFPDLHSELNLSSLELGDSALYFCASSPPGGSYEQYFGPGTRLTVT.

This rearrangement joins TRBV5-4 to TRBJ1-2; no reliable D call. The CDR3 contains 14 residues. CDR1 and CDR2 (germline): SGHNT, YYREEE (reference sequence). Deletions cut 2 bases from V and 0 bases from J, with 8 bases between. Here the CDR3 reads CASSFSQANYGYTF. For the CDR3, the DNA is TGTGCCAGCAGCTTCAGCCAGGCTAACTATGGCTACACCTTC.

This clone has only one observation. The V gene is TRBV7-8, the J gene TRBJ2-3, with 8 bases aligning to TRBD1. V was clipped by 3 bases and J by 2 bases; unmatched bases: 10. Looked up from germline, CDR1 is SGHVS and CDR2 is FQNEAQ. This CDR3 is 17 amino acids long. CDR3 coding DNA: TGTGCCAGCAGCTTGGGTAATGGGGGACAGGTCACAGATACGCAGTATTTT. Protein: CASSLGNGGQVTDTQYF.

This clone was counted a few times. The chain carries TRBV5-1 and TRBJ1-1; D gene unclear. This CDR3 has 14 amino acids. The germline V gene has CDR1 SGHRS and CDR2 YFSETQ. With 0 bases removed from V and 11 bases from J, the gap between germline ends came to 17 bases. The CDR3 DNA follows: TGCGCCAGCAGCTTGGAAGTAAACGGAGCAGAGGCTTTCTTT. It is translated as CASSLEVNGAEAFF.

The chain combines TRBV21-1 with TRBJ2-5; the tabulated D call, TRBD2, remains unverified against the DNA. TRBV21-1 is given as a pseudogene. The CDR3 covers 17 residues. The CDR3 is CASNNTLAGVIQETQYF. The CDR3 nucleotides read TGTGCCAGCAACAACACTCTAGCGGGAGTGATCCAAGAGACCCAGTACTTC.

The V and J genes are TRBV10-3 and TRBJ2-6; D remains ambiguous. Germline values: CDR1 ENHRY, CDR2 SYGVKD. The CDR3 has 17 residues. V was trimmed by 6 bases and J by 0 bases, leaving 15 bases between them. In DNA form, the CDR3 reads TGTGCCATCAGCGGTTCCTCCCTAGACTCTGGGGCCAACGTCCTGACTTTC. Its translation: CAISGSSLDSGANVLTF.

The CDR3 spells CASSQPPYNEQFF. The CDR3 region has the DNA TGCGCCAGCAGCCAACCCCCTTACAATGAGCAGTTCTTC. The chain uses TRBV4-1 and TRBJ2-1; the D is unclear. This CDR3 region has 13 residues. Germline V lookup: CDR1 MGHRA, CDR2 YSYEKL. V gave up 2 bases and J gave up 4 bases, with 6 bases separating them.

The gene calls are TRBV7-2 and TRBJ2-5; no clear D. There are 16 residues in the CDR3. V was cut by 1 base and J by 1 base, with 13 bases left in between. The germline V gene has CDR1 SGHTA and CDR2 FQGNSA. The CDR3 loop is CASSLGPWRLQETQYF. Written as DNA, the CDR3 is TGTGCCAGCAGCTTAGGGCCCTGGAGACTCCAAGAGACCCAGTACTTC. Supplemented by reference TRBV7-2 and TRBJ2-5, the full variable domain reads GAGVSQSPSNKVTEKGKDVELRCDPISGHTALYWYRQSLGQGLEFLIYFQGNSAPDKSGLPSDRFSAERTGGSVSTLTIQRTQQEDSAVYLCASSLGPWRLQETQYFGPGTRLLVL.

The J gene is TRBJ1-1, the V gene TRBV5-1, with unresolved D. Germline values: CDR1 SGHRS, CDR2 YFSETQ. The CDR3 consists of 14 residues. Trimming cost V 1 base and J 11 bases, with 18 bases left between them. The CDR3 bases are TGCGCCAGCAGCTTGAGCGAGGGATCCGAAGGGGCTTTCTTT. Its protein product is CASSLSEGSEGAFF.

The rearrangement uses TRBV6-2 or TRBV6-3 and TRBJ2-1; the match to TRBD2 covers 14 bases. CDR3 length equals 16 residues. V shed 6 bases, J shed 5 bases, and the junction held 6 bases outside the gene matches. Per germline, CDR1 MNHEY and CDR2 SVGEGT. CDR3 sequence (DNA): TGTGCCAGCAGCCGGACTAGCGGGAGGCTTGACAATGAGCAGTTCTTC. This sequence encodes CASSRTSGRLDNEQFF.

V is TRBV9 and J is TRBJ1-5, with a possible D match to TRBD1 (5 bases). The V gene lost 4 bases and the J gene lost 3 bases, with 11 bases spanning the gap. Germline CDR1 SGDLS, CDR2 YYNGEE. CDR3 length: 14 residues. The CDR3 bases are TGTGCCAGCAGCCCGGGACTGCACAATCAGCCCCAGCATTTT. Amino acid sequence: CASSPGLHNQPQHF.

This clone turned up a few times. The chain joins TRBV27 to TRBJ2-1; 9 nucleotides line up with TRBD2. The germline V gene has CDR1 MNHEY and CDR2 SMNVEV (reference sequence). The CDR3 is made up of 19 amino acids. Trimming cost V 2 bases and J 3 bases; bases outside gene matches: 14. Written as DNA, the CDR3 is TGTGCCAGCAGTTTACCCCCCCAGGCCCTAGCGGGATTCTACAATGAGCAGTTCTTC. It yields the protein CASSLPPQALAGFYNEQFF.

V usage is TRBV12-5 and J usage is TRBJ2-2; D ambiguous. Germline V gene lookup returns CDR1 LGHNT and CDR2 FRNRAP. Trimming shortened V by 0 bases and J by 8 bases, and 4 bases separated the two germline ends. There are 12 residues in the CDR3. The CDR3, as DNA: TGTGCTAGTGGTTTGGTAACTGGGGAGCTGTTTTTT. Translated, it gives CASGLVTGELFF.

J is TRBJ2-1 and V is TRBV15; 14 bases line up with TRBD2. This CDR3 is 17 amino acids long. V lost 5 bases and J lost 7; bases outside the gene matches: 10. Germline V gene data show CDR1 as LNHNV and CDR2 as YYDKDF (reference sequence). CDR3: CATSPSGLAGVGNEQFF. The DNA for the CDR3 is TGTGCCACCAGCCCTTCGGGACTAGCGGGAGTTGGAAATGAGCAGTTCTTC.

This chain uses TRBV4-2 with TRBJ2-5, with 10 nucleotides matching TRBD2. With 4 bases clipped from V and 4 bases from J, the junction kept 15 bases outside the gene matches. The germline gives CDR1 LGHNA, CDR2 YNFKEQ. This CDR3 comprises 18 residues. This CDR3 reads CASSPDAWSSGGRETQYF. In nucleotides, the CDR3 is TGTGCCAGCAGCCCAGACGCCTGGTCTAGCGGGGGCCGAGAGACCCAGTACTTC.